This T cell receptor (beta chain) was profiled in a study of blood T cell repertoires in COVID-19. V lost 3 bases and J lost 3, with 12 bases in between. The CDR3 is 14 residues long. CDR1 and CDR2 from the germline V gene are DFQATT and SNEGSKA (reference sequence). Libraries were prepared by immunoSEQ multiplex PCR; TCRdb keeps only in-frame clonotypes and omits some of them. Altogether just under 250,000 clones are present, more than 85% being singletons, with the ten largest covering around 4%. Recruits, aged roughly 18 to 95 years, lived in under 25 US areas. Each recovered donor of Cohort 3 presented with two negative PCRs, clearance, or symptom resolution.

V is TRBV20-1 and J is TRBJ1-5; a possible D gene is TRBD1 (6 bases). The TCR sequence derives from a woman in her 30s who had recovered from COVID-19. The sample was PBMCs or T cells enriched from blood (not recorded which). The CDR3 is CSASKAGANQPQHF. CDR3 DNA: TGCAGTGCTAGTAAAGCAGGGGCCAATCAGCCCCAGCATTTT.